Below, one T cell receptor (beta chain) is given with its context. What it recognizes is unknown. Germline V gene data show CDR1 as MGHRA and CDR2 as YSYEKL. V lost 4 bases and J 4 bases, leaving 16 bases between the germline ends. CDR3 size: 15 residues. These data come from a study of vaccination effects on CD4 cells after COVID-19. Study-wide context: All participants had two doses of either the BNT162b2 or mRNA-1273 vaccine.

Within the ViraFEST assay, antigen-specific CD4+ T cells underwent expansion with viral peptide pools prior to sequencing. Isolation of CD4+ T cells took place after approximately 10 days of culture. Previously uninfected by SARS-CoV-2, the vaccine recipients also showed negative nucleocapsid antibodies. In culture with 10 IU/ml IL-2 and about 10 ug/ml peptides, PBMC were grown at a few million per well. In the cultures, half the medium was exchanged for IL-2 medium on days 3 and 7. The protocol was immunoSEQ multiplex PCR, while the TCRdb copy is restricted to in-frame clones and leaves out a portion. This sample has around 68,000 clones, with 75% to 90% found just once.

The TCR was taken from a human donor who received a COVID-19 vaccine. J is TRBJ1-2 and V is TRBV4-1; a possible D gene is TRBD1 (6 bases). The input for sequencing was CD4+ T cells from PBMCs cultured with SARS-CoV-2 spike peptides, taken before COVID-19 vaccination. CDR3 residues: CASSPREQGFYGYTF. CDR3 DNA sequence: TGCGCCAGCAGCCCTAGGGAACAGGGATTCTATGGCTACACCTTC.